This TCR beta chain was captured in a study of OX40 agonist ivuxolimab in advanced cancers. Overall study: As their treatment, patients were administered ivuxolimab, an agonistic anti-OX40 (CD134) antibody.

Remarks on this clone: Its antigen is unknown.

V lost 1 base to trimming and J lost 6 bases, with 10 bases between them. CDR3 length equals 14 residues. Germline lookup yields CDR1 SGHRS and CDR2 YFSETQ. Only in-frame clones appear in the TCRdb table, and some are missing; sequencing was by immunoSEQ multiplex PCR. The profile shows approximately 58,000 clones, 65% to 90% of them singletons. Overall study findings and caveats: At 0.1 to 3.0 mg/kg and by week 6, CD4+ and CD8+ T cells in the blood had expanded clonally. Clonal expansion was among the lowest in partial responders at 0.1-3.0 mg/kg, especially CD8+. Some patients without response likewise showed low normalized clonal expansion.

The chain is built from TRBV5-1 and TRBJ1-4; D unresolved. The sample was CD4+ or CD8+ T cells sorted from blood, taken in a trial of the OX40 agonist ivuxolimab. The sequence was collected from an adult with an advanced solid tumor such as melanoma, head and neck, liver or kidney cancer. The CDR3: CASSLRNIDEKLFF. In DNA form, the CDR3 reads TGCGCCAGCAGCTTGAGGAACATCGATGAAAAACTGTTTTTT.